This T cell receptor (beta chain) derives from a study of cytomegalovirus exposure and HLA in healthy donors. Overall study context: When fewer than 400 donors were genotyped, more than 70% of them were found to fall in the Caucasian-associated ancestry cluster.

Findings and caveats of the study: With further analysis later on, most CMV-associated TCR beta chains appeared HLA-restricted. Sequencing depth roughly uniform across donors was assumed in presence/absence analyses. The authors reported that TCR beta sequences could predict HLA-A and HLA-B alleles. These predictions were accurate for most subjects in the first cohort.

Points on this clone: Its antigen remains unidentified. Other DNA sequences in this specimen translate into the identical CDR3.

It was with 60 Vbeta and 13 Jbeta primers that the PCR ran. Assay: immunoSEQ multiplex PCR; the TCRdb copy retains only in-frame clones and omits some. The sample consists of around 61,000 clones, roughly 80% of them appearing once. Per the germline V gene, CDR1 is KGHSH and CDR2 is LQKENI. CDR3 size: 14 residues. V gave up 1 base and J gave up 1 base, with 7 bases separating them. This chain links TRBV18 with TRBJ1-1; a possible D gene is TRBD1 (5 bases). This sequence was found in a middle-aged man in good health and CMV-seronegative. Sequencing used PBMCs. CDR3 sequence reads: CASSPRRENTEAFF. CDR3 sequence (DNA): TGTGCCAGCTCACCACGCAGGGAGAACACTGAAGCTTTCTTT. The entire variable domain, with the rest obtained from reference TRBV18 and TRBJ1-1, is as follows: NAGVMQNPRHLVRRRGQEARLRCSPMKGHSHVYWYRQLPEEGLKFMVYLQKENIIDESGMPKERFSAEFPKEGPSILRIQQVVRGDSAAYFCASSPRRENTEAFFGQGTRLTVV.